This T cell receptor beta chain derives from a study of cytomegalovirus exposure and HLA in healthy donors. Study-level results: Confirmation in vitro established that a few CMV-associated chains were specific for CMV antigens. Productive status was seen about 90% or about 30% of the time for most TCR beta V segments in an earlier analysis. Most subjects had HLA-A and HLA-B alleles reportedly predicted accurately by TCR beta sequences. The authors judged a highly shared variant cluster likely a sequencing artifact.

Germline-derived CDR1 and CDR2 are SGHRS and YFSETQ. V lost 7 bases and J lost 0, with 8 bases in between. This CDR3 is 13 amino acids long. PCR was performed using 60 Vbeta and 13 Jbeta primers. Produced via immunoSEQ multiplex PCR; TCRdb's table is partial and in-frame only. The repertoire has 200,000 or so clones, 78% of them found once; the top ten carry around 5.9%. With regard to this clone: Its antigen is still unknown.

The sequenced sample was PBMCs. The source is a woman under 40 in good health and CMV-seropositive. The chain couples TRBV5-1 to TRBJ2-1; weak D call: TRBD1 (5 bases). The CDR3 spells CASGASSYNEQFF. The CDR3 coding sequence is TGCGCCAGCGGGGCAAGCTCCTACAATGAGCAGTTCTTC.